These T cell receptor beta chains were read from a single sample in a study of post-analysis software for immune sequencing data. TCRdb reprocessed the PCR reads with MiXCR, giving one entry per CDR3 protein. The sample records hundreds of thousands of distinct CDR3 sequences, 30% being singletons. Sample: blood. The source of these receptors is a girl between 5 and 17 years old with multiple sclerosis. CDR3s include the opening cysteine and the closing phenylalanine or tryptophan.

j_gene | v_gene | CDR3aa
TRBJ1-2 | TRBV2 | CASTGEWYGYTF
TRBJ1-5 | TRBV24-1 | CATSDEGAVQPQHF
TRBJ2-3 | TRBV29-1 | CSVEILAGRRDTQYF
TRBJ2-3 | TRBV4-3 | CASSQPGTSGTDTQYF
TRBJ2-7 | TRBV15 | CATSREGGFQYEQYF
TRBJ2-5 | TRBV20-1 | CSARRGTGTGTQYF
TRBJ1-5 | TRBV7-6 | CASSRGGRDQPQHF
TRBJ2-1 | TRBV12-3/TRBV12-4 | CASSSRDRASGVQFF
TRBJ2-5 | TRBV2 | CASSGTSGGHQETQYF
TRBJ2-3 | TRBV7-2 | CASSPGGGDTQYF
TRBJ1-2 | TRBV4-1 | CASSQDPGTGTSGYTF
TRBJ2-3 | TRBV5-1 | CASSLGLSSTDTQYF
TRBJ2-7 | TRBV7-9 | CASSLGASNEQYF
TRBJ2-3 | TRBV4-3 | CASSPGSGRGFDTQYF
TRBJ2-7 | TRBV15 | CATSRGRDYEQYF
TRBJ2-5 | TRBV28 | CASSRRLAGGETQYF
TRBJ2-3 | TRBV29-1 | CSGWGRDTQYF
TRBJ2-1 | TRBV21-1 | CASTLGFF
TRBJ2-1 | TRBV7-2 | CASSLGGRYPNEQFF
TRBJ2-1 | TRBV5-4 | CASSLGGSGPREQFF
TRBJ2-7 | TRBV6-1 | CASSPGLAGEKQYF
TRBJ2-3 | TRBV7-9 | CASSHRDSGDMQYF
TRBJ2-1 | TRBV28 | CAMGGVGNGQFF
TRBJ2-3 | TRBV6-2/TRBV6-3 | CASRTSLRRGRTDTQYF
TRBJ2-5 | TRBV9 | CASSPHGDRETQYF
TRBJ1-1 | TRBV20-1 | CSAVTTLNTEAFF
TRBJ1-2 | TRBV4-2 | CASSPPGAGNGYTF
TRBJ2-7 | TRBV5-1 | CASSSGTDPYRYF
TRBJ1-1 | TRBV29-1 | CSGDFTGVNTEAFF
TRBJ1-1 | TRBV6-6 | CASRHKTNTEAFF
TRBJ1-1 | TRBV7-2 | CASSSPLRGTEAFF
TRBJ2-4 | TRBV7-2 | CASSLEMVAGGLDIQYF
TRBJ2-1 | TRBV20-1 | CNANHRAYEQFF
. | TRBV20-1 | CSAKKGLAYIQYF
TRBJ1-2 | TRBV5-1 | CASSVLQGQSEDGYTF
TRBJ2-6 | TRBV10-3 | CAIKQSSGANVLTF
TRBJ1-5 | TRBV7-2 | CASSVWTVNQPQHF
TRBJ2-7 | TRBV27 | CASSRSGPYEQYF
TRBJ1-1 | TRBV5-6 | CASSLGVYTEAFF
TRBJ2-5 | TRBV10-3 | CAISDWQDLQETQYF
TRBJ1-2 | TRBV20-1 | CSAAGRAYGYTF
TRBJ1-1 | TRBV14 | CASSPIGTAWGRNTEAFF
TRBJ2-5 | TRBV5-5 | CASSLAGGDRGTQYF
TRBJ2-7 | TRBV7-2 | CASSPRLQGEYEQYF